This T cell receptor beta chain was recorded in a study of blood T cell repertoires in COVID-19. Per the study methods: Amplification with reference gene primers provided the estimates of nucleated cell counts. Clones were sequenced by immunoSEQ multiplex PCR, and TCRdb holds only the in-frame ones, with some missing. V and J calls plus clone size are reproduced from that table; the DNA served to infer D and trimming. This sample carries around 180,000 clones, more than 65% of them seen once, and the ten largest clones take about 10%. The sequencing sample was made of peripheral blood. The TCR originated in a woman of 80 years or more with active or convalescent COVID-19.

The CDR3 reads CASSPGQGLYSNQPQHF. For the CDR3, the DNA is TGTGCCAGCAGTCCTGGACAGGGCCTCTATAGCAATCAGCCCCAGCATTTT. The J gene is TRBJ1-5, the V gene TRBV27; 8 bases line up with TRBD1. The CDR3 loop spans 17 amino acids. CDR1 MNHEY and CDR2 SMNVEV come from the germline V gene (reference sequence). Trimming at V came to 5 bases and at J to 0 bases, leaving 9 bases not matched to a gene.